This T cell receptor (beta chain) was documented in a study of shared clonotypes between healthy human individuals. Turning to the study itself: Each donor's CD4 naive and CD4 memory cells filled three plates apiece, CD8 naive two, and CD8 memory one. Study conclusions and caveats: In general, naive subsets displayed greater estimated richness than memory subsets did. Non-shared clonotypes were found to have lower generation probabilities than the clonotypes that were shared by all four of the sorted-subset donors. Between a few donors, naive CD4 clonotypes were shared at a level of about 5.3%.

As regards this clone: Its target is unknown.

Sequencing was performed with immunoSEQ multiplex PCR; in TCRdb, only in-frame clones are kept and a portion is missing. The sample consists of about 2 million clones, 95% of them appearing once. CDR1 SGHNT and CDR2 YYREEE come from the germline V gene (reference sequence). This CDR3 comprises 17 residues. The V segment lost 4 bases and the J segment 2 bases; nucleotides outside the gene matches: 11. The chain uses TRBV5-4 and TRBJ2-1, with 8 positions matching TRBD2. The sample consisted of naive CD4+ T cells sorted from blood. The subset here: CD45RA+ positively selected. This receptor was taken from a man younger than 30 in good health. The CDR3 protein is CASSITTALAAYNEQFF. In nucleotides, the CDR3 is TGTGCCAGCAGCATAACTACTGCACTAGCGGCCTACAATGAGCAGTTCTTC.